Below, 2 T cell receptor beta chains from the same sample are listed, as sequenced in a study of T cells in localized non-small cell lung cancer. The assay was immunoSEQ multiplex PCR, and TCRdb's table has in-frame clones only and misses some. This repertoire shows about 41,000 clones, roughly 83% found once; its top ten account for roughly 8.5%. This sample comprised PBMCs, obtained before any cancer treatment. These receptors were obtained from a man aged 40 to 69 with stage II lung adenocarcinoma.

This chain connects TRBV5-6 to TRBJ2-5; D not resolved. Germline CDR1 SGHDT, CDR2 YYEEEE. The length of the CDR3 is 11 residues. V was cut by 3 bases and J by 3 bases, with 3 bases left in between. CDR3 loop: CASSWKETQYF. The DNA of the CDR3 is TGTGCCAGCAGCTGGAAAGAGACCCAGTACTTC.

The chain joins TRBV5-1 to TRBJ2-1; D remains ambiguous. From germline, CDR1 is SGHRS and CDR2 YFSETQ. Trimming took 0 bases from V and 4 from J, leaving 11 bases between them. This CDR3 is 15 amino acids long. This CDR3 reads CASSLAGETYNEQFF. In DNA form, the CDR3 reads TGCGCCAGCAGCTTGGCGGGCGAGACTTACAATGAGCAGTTCTTC.